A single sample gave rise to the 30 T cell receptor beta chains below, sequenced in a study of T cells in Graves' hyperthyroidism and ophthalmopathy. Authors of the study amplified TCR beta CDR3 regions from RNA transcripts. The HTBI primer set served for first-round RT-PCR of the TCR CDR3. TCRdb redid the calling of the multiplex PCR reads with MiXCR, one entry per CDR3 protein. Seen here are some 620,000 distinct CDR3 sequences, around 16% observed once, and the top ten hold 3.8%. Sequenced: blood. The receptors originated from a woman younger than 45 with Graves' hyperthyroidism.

CDR3 coding DNA: TGCGCCAGCAGCTTGGCTAGCGTGAGCTCCTACGAGCAGTACTTC. Its protein product is CASSLASVSSYEQYF. The chain links TRBV5-1 to TRBJ2-7; D is perhaps TRBD2 (6 bases). Trimming left V 0 bases short and J 0 bases short, with 10 bases between. Germline loops: CDR1 SGHRS, CDR2 YFSETQ. The CDR3 consists of 15 residues.

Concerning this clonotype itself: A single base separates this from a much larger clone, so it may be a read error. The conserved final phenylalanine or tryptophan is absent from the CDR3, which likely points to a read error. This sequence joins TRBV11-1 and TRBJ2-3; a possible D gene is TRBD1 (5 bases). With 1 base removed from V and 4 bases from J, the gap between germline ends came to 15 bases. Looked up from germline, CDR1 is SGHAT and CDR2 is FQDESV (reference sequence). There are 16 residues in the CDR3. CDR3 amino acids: CASSLEWQGSADTQYL. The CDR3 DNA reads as TGTGCCAGCAGCTTAGAATGGCAGGGTAGTGCAGATACGCAGTATCTT.

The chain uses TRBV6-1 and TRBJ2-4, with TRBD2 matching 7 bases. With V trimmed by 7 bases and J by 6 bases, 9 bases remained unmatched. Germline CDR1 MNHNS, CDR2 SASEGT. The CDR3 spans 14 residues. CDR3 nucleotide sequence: TGTGCCAGCACCAACGTGGGGGGGGGAAACATTCAGTACTTC. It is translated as CASTNVGGGNIQYF.

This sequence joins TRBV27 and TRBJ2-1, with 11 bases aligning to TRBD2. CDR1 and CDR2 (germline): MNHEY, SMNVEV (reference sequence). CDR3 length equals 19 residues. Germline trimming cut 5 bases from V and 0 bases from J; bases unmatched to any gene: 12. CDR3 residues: CASSPRLAGFKRSYNEQFF. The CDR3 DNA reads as TGTGCCAGCAGTCCGCGACTAGCGGGGTTCAAACGCTCCTACAATGAGCAGTTCTTC.

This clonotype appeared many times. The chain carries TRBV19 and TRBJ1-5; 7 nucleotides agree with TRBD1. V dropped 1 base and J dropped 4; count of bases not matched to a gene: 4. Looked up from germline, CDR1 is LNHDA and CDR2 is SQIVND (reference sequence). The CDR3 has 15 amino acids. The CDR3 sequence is CASSIGQGGNQPQHF. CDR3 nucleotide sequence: TGTGCCAGTAGTATAGGACAGGGAGGGAATCAGCCCCAGCATTTT.

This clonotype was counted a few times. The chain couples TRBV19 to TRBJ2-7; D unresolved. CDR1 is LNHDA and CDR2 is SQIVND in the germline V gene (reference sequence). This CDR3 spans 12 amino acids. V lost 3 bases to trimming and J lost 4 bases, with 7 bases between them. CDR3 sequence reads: CASSMDGYEQYF. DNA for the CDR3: TGTGCCAGTAGTATGGACGGATACGAGCAGTACTTC. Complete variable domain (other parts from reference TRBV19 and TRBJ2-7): DGGITQSPKYLFRKEGQNVTLSCEQNLNHDAMYWYRQDPGQGLRLIYYSQIVNDFQKGDIAEGYSVSREKKESFPLTVTSAQKNPTAFYLCASSMDGYEQYFGPGTRLTVT.

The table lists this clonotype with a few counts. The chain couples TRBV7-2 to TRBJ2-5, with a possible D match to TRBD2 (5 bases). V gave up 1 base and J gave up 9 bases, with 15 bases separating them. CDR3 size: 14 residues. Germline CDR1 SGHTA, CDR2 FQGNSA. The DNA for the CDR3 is TGTGCCAGCAGCTTAGGGACCGGGAATTGGGCCCAGTACTTC. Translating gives CASSLGTGNWAQYF.

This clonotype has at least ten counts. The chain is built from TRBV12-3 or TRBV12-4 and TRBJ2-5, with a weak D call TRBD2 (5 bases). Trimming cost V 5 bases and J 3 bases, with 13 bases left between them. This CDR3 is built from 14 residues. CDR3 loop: CASSPAVLKETQYF. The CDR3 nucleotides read TGTGCCAGCAGTCCAGCGGTATTAAAAGAGACCCAGTACTTC.

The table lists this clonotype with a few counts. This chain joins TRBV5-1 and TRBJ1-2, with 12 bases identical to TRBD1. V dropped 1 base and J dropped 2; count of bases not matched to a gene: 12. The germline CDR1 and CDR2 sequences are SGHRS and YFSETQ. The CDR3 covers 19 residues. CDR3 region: CASSLTGTGGFFRNYGYTF. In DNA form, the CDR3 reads TGCGCCAGCAGCTTGACCGGGACAGGGGGCTTCTTCAGGAACTATGGCTACACCTTC.

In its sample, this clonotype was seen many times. Here the CDR3 DNA reads TGCGCCAGCAGCTCCTTCGGCAGTACAGATACGCAGTATTTT. As protein: CASSSFGSTDTQYF. V is TRBV5-1 and J is TRBJ2-3; D call uncertain. Germline CDR1 and CDR2: SGHRS and YFSETQ. CDR3 length: 14 residues. The ends were cut back, 3 bases at V and 3 bases at J, with 11 bases in the middle.

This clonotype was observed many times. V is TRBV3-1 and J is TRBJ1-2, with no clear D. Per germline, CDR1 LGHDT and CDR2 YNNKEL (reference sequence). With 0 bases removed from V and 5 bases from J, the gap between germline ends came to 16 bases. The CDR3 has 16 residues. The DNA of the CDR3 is TGTGCCAGCAGCCAAGATATGGCCACCCCCCGGTATGGCTACACCTTC. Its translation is CASSQDMATPRYGYTF.

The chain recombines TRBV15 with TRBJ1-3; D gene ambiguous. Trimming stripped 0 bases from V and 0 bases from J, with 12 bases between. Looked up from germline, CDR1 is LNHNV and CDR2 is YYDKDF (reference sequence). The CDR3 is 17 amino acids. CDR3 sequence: CATSREGIFDSGNTIYF. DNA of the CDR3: TGTGCCACCAGCAGAGAGGGAATATTTGACTCTGGAAACACCATATATTTT.

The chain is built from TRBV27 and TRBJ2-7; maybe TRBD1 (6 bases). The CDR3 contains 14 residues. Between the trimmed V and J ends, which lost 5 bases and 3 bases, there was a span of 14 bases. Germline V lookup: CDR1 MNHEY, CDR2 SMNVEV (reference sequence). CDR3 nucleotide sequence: TGTGCCAGCAGTCCCTACAGGGAGCACTACGAGCAGTACTTC. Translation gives CASSPYREHYEQYF.

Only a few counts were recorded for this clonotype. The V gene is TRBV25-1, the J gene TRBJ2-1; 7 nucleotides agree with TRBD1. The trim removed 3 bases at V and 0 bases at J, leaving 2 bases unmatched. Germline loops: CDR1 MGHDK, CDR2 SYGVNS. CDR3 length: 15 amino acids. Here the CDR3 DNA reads TGTGCCAGCAGTGAGTGGGACAGCTCCTACAATGAGCAGTTCTTC. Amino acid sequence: CASSEWDSSYNEQFF.

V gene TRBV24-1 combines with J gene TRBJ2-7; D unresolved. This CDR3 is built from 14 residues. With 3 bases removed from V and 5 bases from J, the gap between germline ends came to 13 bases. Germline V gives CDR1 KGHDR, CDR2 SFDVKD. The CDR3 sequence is CATSDISGVNEQYF. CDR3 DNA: TGTGCCACCAGTGATATCAGTGGAGTGAACGAGCAGTACTTC.

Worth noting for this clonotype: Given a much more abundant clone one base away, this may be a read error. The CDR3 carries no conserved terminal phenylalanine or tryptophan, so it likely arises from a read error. The DNA for the CDR3 is TGTGCCAGCAGAAAAGGAGGGTCGAGGAACACTGAAGCTTTCCTT. Protein product: CASRKGGSRNTEAFL. V is TRBV6-1 and J is TRBJ1-1; no clear D gene. Germline V gene data show CDR1 as MNHNS and CDR2 as SASEGT. This CDR3 spans 15 amino acids. With 6 bases removed from V and 1 base from J, the gap between germline ends came to 15 bases.

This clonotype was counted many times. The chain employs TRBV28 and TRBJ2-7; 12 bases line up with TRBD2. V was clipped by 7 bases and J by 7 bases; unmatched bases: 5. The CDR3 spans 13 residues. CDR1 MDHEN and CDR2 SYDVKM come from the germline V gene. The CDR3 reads CASIQLAGGEQYF. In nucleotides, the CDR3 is TGTGCCAGCATCCAACTAGCGGGAGGTGAGCAGTACTTC.

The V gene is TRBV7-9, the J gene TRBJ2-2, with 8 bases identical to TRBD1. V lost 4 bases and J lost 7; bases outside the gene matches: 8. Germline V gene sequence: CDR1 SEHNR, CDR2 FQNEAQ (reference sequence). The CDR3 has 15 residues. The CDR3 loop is CASSSLRGQSGELFF. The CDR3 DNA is TGTGCCAGCAGCTCCCTCAGGGGGCAGAGCGGGGAGCTGTTTTTT. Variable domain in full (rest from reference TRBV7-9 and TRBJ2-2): DTGVSQNPRHKITKRGQNVTFRCDPISEHNRLYWYRQTLGQGPEFLTYFQNEAQLEKSRLLSDRFSAERPKGSFSTLEIQRTEQGDSAMYLCASSSLRGQSGELFFGEGSRLTVL.

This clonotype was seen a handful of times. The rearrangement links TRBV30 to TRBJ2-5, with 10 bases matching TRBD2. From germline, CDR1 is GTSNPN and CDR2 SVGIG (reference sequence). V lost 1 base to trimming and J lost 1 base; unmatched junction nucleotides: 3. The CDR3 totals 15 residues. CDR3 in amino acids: CAWSGTSGLQETQYF. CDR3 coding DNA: TGTGCCTGGAGTGGGACTAGCGGACTCCAAGAGACCCAGTACTTC.

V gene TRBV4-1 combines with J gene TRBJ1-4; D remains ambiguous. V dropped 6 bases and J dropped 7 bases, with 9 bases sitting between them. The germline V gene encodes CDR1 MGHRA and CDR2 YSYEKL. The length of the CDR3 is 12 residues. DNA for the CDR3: TGCGCCAGCAGGACGTACGGTGAAAAACTGTTTTTT. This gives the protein CASRTYGEKLFF.

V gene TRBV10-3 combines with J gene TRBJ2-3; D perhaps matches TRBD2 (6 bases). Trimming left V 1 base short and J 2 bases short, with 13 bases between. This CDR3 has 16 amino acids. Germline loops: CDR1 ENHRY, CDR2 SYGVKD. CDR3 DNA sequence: TGTGCCATCAGTGAGTGGCTTAGCGGCGCCACAGATACGCAGTATTTT. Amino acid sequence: CAISEWLSGATDTQYF.

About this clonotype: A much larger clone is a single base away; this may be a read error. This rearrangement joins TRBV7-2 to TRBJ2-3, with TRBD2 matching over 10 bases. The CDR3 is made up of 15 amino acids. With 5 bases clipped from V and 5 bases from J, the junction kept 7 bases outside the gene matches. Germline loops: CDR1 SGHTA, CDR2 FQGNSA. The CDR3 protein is CASSGRTSGGDTQYF. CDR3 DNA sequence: TGTGCCAGCAGCGGCCGGACTAGCGGTGGAGATACGCAGTATTTT.

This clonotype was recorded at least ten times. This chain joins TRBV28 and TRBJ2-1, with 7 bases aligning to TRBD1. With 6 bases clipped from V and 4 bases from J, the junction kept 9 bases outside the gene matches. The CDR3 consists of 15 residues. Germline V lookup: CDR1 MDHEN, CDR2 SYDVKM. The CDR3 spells CASRTKGARYNEQFF. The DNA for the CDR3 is TGTGCCAGCAGGACAAAGGGGGCGAGGTACAATGAGCAGTTCTTC.

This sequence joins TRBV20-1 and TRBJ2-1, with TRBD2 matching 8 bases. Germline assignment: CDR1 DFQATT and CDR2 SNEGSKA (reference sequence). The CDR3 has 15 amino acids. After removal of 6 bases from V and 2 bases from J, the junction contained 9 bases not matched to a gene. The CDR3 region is CSADGNSGAYNEQFF. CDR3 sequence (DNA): TGCAGTGCCGACGGTAATAGCGGGGCCTACAATGAGCAGTTCTTC.

The CDR3 DNA sequence: TGTGCCACCAAGGAACTAGCGGGGGACAATGAGCAGTTCTTC. This encodes CATKELAGDNEQFF. V usage is TRBV19 and J usage is TRBJ2-1, with TRBD2 matching over 11 bases. Germline lookup yields CDR1 LNHDA and CDR2 SQIVND (reference sequence). The CDR3 spans 14 residues. Germline trimming cut 10 bases from V and 5 bases from J; bases unmatched to any gene: 7.

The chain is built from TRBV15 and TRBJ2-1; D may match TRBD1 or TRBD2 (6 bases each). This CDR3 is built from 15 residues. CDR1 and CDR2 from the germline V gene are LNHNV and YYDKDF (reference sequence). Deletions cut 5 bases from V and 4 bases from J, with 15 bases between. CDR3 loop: CATSGGTLEYNEQFF. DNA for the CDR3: TGTGCCACCAGCGGGGGGACACTCGAGTACAATGAGCAGTTCTTC.

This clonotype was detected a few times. The CDR3 reads CATSRDPYSNQPQHF. CDR3 sequence (DNA): TGTGCCACCAGCAGAGACCCATATAGCAATCAGCCCCAGCATTTT. The rearrangement uses TRBV15 and TRBJ1-5; D is unclear. The CDR3 is 15 amino acids. Germline CDR1 is LNHNV and CDR2 is YYDKDF (reference sequence). Trimming took off 0 bases at V and 0 bases at J, with 6 bases between the two ends.

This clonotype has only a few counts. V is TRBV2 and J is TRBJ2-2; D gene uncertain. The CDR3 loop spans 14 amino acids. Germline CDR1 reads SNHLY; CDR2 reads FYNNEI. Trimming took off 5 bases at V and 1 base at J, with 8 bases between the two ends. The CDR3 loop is CASSNGVNTGELFF. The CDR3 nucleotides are TGTGCCAGCAGTAACGGAGTGAACACCGGGGAGCTGTTTTTT.

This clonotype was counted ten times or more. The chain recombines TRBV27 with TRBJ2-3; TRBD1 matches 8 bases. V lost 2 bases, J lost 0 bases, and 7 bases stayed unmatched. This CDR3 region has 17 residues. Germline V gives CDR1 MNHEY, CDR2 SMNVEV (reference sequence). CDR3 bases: TGTGCCAGCAGTTTAGGTCGGACAGGGACTAGCACAGATACGCAGTATTTT. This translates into CASSLGRTGTSTDTQYF.

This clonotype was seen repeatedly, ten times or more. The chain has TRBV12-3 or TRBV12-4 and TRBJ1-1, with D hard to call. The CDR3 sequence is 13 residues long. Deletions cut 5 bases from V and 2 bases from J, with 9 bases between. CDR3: CASSLIGNTEAFF. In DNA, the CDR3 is TGTGCCAGCAGTCTCATCGGTAACACTGAAGCTTTCTTT.